The 10 T cell receptor beta chains below all came from one sample that was sequenced in a study of blood T cells in healthy people across ages. Then a second PCR, running roughly 6 to 12 cycles, was carried out with a sample-barcoded 5' primer and a J-beta primer mix. TCRdb fed the 5' RACE reads into MiXCR, producing one record per CDR3 protein. The sample yields about 640,000 distinct CDR3 sequences, about 53% seen once. The sequenced material came from blood. These receptors all come from a man aged 60 to 75 in good health.

The chain joins TRBV7-2 to TRBJ2-1; weak D call: TRBD1 (6 bases). CDR1 is SGHTA and CDR2 is FQGNSA in the germline V gene. The CDR3 sequence is 14 residues long. The germline V and J ends were trimmed by 2 bases and 13 bases, with 18 bases remaining between them. The CDR3 spells CASSLWGLPGTQFF. In DNA, the CDR3 is TGTGCCAGCAGCTTATGGGGGCTCCCCGGGACCCAGTTCTTC.

The V and J genes are TRBV12-3 or TRBV12-4 and TRBJ2-3; D is unclear. The CDR3 spans 17 residues. V was pared by 0 bases and J by 0 bases, with 13 bases between. Here the CDR3 reads CASSLAYHTSSTDTQYF. In nucleotides, the CDR3 is TGTGCCAGCAGTTTAGCGTATCACACCTCTAGCACAGATACGCAGTATTTT.

A few counts support this clonotype. This rearrangement joins TRBV29-1 to TRBJ2-6; D remains ambiguous. There are 15 residues in the CDR3. Trimming took 6 bases from V and 1 from J, leaving 13 bases between them. CDR1 and CDR2 from the germline V gene are SQVTM and ANQGSEA. CDR3: CSVNQVGSGANVLTF. DNA for the CDR3: TGCAGCGTGAATCAGGTGGGGTCTGGGGCCAACGTCCTGACTTTC. Complete variable domain (other parts from reference TRBV29-1 and TRBJ2-6): SAVISQKPSRDICQRGTSLTIQCQVDSQVTMMFWYRQQPGQSLTLIATANQGSEATYESGFVIDKFPISRPNLTFSTLTVSNMSPEDSSIYLCSVNQVGSGANVLTFGAGSRLTVL.

The chain links TRBV7-8 to TRBJ1-1, with 11 bases that match TRBD1. Germline V gives CDR1 SGHVS, CDR2 FQNEAQ. This CDR3 has 15 residues. The trim removed 3 bases at V and 8 bases at J, leaving 8 bases unmatched. CDR3 loop: CASSFYRDRGGEAFF. The CDR3 region has the DNA TGTGCCAGCAGCTTCTACCGGGACAGGGGGGGGGAAGCTTTCTTT.

The chain links TRBV24-1 to TRBJ1-2, with D possibly TRBD1 on 6 matching bases. CDR1 and CDR2 from the germline V gene are KGHDR and SFDVKD. The CDR3 is 13 amino acids. Deletions cut 5 bases from V and 4 bases from J, with 10 bases between. The CDR3 here is CATSGGQFYGYTF. CDR3 DNA: TGTGCCACCAGTGGAGGACAGTTCTATGGCTACACCTTC.

This clonotype occurred a few times. V gene TRBV6-6 combines with J gene TRBJ2-3; tentative D call: TRBD2 (5 bases). The germline V and J ends were trimmed by 7 bases and 1 base, with 21 bases remaining between them. CDR1 is MNHNY and CDR2 is SVGAGI in the germline V gene (reference sequence). This CDR3 contains 17 residues. The CDR3 DNA is TGTGCCAGCACCCACGCCCGAGGATGGGGAGGCACAGATACGCAGTATTTT. Its protein is CASTHARGWGGTDTQYF.

This clonotype was found a few times. The genes are TRBV20-1 and TRBJ2-5, with 11 bases identical to TRBD2. CDR3 size: 18 residues. Germline V gene data show CDR1 as DFQATT and CDR2 as SNEGSKA (reference sequence). Germline trimming cut 1 base from V and 3 bases from J; bases unmatched to any gene: 13. The CDR3 coding sequence is TGCAGTGCTAGAGTCTGGCTAGCGGGGGGCCAGGGCGAAGAGACCCAGTACTTC. Protein product: CSARVWLAGGQGEETQYF.

This rearrangement joins TRBV3-1 to TRBJ1-1; TRBD1 is a possible D gene (6 bases). This CDR3 comprises 16 residues. CDR1 LGHDT and CDR2 YNNKEL come from the germline V gene (reference sequence). Trimming cost V 0 bases and J 11 bases, with 22 bases left between them. CDR3 in amino acids: CASSQEVDRRVTGAFF. As DNA, the CDR3 is TGTGCCAGCAGCCAAGAAGTTGACAGACGGGTCACAGGGGCTTTCTTT.

The V call is TRBV10-3, the J call TRBJ2-5, with 7 nucleotides matching TRBD1. J gave up 1 base and V 3 bases, and 5 bases lay outside the gene matches. The CDR3 has 15 amino acids. Germline CDR1 ENHRY, CDR2 SYGVKD. This CDR3 reads CAISDLGQAQETQYF. In nucleotides, the CDR3 is TGTGCCATCAGTGATCTAGGACAGGCCCAAGAGACCCAGTACTTC.

V usage is TRBV20-1 and J usage is TRBJ2-3, with 8 bases matching TRBD2. CDR1 is DFQATT, CDR2 SNEGSKA, per germline (reference sequence). V shed 0 bases and J 4 bases; nucleotides not matched to a gene: 6. The length of the CDR3 is 15 residues. The CDR3 DNA reads TGCAGTGCTAGAGATCCCGGGGGGGTTGCAGATACGCAGTATTTT. The encoded protein is CSARDPGGVADTQYF.